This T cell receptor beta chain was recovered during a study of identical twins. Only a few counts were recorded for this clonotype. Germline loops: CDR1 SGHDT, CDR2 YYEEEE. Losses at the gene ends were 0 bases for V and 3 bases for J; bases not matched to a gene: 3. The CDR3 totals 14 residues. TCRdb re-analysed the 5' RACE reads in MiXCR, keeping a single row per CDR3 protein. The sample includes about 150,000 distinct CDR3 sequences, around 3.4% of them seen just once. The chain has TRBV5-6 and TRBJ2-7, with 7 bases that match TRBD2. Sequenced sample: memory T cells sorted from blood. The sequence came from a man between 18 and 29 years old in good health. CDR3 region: CASSLGLADYEQYF. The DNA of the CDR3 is TGTGCCAGCAGCTTGGGACTAGCCGACTACGAGCAGTACTTC. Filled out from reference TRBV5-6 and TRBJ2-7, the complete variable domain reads DAGVTQSPTHLIKTRGQQVTLRCSPKSGHDTVSWYQQALGQGPQFIFQYYEEEERQRGNFPDRFSGHQFPNYSSELNVNALLLGDSALYLCASSLGLADYEQYFGPGTRLTVT.